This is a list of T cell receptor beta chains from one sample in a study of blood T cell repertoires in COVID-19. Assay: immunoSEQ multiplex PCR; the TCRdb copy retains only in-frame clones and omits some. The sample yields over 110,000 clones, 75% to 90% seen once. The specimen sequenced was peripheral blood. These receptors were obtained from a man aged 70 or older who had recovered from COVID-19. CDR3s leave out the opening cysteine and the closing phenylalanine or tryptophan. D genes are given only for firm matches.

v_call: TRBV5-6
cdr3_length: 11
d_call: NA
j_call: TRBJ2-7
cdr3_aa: ASRRTRGAEQY

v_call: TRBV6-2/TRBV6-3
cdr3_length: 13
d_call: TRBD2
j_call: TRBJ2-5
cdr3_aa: ASSYFPGLQETQY

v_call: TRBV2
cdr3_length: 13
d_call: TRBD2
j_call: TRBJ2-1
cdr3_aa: ASSDSGRAYNEQF

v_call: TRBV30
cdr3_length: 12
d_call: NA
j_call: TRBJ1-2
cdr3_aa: AWSEGPGVYGYT

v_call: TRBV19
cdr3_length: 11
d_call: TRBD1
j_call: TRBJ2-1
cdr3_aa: ASSIPTGAEQF

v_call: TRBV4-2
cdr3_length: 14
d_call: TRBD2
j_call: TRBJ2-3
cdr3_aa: ASSQESGRGADTQY

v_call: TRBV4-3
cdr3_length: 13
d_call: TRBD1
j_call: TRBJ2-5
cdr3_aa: ASSQDRGQGETQY

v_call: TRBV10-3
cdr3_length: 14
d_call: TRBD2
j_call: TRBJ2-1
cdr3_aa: AITAPTSGGENEQF

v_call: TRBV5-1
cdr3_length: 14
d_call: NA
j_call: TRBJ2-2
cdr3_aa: ASSLAGTPNTGELF

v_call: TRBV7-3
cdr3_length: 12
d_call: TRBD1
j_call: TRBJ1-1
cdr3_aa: ASSLTGADTEAF

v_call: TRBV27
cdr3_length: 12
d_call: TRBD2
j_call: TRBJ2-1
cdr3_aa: ASSAGRARNEQF

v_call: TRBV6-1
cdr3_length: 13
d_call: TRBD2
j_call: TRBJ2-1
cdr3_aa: ASSEEAGAHNEQF

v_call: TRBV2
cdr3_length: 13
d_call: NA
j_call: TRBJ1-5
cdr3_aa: ASSELNYSNQPQH

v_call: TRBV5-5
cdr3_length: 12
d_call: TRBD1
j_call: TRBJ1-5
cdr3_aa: ASSLRTGHQPQH

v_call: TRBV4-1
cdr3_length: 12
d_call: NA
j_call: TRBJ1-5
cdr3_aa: ASSPAYGGQPQH

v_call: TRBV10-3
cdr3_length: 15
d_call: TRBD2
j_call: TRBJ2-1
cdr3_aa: AISAPSGSAAYNEQF

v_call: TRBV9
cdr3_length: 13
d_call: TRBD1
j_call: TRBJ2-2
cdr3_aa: ASSVGQGSTGELF

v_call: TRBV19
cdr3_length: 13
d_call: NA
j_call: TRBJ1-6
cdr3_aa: ASRRTGLGDSPLH

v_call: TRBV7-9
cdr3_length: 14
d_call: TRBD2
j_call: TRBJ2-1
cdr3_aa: ASSPTSVGSYNEQF

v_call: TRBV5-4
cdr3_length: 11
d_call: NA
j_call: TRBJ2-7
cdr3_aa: ASSFPFSYEQY

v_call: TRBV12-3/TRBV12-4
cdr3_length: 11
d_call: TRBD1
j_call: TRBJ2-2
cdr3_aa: ASSWTGYGELF

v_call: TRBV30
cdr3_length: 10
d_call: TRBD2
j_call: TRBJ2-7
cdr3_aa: AWSGEGAGGY

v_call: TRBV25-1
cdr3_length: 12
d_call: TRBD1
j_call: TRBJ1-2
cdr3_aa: ASSEGTGRYGYT

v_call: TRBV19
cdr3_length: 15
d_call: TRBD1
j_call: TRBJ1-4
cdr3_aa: ASSSPGQGTTNEKLF

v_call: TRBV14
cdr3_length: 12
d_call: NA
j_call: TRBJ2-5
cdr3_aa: ASSYPRWKETQY

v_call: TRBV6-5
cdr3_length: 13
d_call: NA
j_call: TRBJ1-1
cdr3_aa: ASRPTGPGGTEAF

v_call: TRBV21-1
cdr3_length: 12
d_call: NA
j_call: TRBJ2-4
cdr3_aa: ASSGRTVKNIQY

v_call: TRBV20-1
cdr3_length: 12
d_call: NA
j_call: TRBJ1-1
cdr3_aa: SASAGGRDTEAF

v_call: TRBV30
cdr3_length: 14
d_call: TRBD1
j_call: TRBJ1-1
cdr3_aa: AWRRPPTGLHAEAF

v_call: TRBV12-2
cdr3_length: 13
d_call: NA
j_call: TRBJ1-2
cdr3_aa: ASRSRQGATDGYT

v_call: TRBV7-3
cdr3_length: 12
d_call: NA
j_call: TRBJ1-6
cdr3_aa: ASSFGGANSPLH

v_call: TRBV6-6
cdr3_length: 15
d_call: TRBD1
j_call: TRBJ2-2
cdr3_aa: ASSPARQGGNTGELF

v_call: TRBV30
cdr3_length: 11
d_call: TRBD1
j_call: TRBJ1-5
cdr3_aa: AWSEDRVQPQH

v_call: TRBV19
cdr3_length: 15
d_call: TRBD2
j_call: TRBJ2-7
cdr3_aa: ASSMGRTSGISYEQY

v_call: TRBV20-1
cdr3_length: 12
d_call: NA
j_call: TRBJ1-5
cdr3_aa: SASDWPANQPQH

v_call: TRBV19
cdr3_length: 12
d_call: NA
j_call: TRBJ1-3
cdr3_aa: ASSSGAPGNTIY

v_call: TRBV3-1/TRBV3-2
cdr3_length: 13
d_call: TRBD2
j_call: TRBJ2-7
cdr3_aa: ASSHGGRISYEQY

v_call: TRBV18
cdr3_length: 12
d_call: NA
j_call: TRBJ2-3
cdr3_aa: ASSPGAGTDTQY

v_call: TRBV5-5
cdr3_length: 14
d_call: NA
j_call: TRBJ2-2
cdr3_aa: ASSPPGDPNTGELF

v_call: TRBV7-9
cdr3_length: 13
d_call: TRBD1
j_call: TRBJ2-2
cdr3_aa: ASSQGTGGIVELF

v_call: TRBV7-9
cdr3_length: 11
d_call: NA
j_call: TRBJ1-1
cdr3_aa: ASSYTGVTEAF

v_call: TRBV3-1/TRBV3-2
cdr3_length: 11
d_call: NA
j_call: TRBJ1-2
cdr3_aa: ASSPQGIYGYT

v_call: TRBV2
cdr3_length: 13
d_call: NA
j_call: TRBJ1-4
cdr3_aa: ASSPDSATNEKLF

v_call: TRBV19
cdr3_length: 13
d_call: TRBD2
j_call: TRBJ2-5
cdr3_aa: ASSRGRGIQETQY

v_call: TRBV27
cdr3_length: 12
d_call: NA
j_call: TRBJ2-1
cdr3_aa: ASSPSFLINEQF

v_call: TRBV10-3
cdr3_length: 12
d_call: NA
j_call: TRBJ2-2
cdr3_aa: AIKVLANTGELF

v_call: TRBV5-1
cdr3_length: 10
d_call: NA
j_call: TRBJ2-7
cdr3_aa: ASSPGFGEQY

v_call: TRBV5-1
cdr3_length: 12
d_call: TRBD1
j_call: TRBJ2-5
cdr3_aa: ASSPRTGGETQY

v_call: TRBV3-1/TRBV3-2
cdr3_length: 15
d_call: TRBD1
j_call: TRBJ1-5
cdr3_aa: ASSQPNMTGYNQPQH

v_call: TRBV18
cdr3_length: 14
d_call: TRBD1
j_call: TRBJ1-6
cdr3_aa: ASSPQPTGRNSPLH

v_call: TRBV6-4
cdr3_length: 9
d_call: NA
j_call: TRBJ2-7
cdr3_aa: ASNGVDEQY

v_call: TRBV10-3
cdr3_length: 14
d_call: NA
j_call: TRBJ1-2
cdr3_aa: AISEPRGIRQDGYT

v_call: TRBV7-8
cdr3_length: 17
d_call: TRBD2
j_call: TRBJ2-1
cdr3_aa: ASSPFAGVAGGPYNEQF

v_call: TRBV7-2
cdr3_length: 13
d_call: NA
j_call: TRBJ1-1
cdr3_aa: ASSPSQGRNTEAF

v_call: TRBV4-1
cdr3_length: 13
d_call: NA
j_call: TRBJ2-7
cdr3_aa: ASSPASYFSYEQY

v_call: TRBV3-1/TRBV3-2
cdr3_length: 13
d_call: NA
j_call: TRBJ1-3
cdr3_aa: ASRASGVSGNTIY

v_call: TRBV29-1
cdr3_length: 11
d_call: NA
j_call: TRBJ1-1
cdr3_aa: SVVGHLNTEAF

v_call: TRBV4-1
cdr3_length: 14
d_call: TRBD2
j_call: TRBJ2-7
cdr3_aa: ASSLPGLAGEYEQY

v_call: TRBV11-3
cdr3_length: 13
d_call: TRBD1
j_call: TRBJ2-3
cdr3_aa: ASSLQGDPQDTQY

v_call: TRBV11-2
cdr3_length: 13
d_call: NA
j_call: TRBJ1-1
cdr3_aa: ASSPIRGSSTEAF